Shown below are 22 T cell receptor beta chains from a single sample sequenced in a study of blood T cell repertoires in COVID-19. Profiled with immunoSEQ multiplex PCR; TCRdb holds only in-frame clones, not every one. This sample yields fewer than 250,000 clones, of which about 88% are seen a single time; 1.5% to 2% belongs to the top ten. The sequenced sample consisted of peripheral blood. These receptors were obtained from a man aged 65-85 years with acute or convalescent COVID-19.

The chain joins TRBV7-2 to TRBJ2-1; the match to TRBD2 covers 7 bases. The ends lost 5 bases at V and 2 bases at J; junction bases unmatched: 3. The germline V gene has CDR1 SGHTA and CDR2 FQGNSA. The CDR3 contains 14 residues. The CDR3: CASSVLAAYNEQFF. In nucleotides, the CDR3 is TGTGCCAGCAGCGTCCTAGCGGCCTACAATGAGCAGTTCTTC. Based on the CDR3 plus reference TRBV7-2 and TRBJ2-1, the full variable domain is GAGVSQSPSNKVTEKGKDVELRCDPISGHTALYWYRQSLGQGLEFLIYFQGNSAPDKSGLPSDRFSAERTGGSVSTLTIQRTQQEDSAVYLCASSVLAAYNEQFFGPGTRLTVL.

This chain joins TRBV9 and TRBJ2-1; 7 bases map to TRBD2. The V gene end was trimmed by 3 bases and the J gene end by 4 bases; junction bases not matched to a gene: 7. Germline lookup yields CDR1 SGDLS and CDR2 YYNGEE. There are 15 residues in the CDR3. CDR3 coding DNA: TGTGCCAGCAGCGCCTGGGAGGGAGTTTACAATGAGCAGTTCTTC. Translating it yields CASSAWEGVYNEQFF.

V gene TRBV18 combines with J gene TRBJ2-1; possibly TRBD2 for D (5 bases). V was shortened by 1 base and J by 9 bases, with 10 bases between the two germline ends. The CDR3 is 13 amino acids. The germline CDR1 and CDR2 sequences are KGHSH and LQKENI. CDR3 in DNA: TGTGCCAGCTCACCACTATGGGGAGCTGAGCAGTTCTTC. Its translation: CASSPLWGAEQFF.

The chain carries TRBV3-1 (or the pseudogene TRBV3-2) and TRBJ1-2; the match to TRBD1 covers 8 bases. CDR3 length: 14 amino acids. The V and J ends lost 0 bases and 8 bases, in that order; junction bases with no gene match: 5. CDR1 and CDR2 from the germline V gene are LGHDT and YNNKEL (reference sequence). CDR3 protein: CASSQDQGARGYTF. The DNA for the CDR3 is TGTGCCAGCAGCCAAGATCAGGGGGCTCGGGGCTACACCTTC.

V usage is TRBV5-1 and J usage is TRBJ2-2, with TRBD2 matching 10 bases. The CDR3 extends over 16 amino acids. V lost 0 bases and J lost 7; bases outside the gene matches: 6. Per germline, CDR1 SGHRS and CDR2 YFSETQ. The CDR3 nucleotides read TGCGCCAGCAGCTTGGGAGGGACTAGCGATATCGGGGAGCTGTTTTTT. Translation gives CASSLGGTSDIGELFF.

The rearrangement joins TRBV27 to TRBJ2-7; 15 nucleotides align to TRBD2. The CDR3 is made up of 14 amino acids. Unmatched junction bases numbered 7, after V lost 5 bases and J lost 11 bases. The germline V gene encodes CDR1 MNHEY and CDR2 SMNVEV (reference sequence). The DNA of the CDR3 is TGTGCCAGCAGTCCGGGGACTAGCGGGAGGAGCGAGTACTTC. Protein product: CASSPGTSGRSEYF.

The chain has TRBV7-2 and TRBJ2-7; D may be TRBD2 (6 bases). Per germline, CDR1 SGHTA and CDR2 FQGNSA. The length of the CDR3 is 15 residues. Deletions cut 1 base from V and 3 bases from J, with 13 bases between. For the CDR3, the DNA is TGTGCCAGCAGCTTAGAAGGACTACCAAGCTACGAGCAGTACTTC. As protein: CASSLEGLPSYEQYF.

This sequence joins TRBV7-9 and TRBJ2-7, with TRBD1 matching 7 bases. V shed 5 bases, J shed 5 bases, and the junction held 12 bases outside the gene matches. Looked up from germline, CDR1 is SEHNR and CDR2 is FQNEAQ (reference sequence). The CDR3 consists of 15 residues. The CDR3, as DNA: TGTGCCAGCAGCCGTACTACTGACAGGGTCCACGAGCAGTACTTC. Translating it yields CASSRTTDRVHEQYF.

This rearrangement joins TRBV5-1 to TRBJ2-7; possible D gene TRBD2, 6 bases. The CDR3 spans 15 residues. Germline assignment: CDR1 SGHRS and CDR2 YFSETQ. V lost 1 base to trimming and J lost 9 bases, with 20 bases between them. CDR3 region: CASSLSPGSSVGQYF. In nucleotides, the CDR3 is TGCGCCAGCAGCTTGTCTCCCGGGAGTTCGGTAGGGCAGTACTTC.

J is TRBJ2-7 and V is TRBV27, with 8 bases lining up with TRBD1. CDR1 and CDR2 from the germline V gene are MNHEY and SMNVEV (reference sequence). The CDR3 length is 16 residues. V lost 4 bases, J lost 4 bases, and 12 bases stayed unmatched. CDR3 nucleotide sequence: TGTGCCAGCAGTTCCCACAGGGGGATAGCCTTATACGAGCAGTACTTC. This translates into CASSSHRGIALYEQYF.

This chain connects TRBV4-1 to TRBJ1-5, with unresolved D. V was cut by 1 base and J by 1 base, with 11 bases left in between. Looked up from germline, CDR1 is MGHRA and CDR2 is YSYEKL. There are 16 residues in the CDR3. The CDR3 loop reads CASSQVPHQSNQPQHF. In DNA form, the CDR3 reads TGCGCCAGCAGCCAAGTTCCCCACCAGAGCAATCAGCCCCAGCATTTT.

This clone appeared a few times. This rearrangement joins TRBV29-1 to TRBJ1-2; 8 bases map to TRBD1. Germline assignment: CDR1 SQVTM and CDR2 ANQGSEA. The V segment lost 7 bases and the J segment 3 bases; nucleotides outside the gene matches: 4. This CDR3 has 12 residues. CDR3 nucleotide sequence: TGCAGCGGAGTACAGGGGGACTATGGCTACACCTTC. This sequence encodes CSGVQGDYGYTF.

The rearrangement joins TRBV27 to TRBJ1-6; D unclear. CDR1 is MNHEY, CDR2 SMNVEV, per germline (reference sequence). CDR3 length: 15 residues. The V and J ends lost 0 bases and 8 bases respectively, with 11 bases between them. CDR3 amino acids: CASSLSATSDSPLHF. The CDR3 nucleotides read TGTGCCAGCAGTTTATCGGCCACGAGCGATTCACCCCTCCACTTT.

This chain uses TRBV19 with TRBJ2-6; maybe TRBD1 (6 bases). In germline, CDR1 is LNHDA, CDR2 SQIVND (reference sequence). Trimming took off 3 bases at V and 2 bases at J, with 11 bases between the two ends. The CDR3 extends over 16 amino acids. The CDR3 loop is CASSMGHLTGANVLTF. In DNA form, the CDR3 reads TGTGCCAGTAGTATGGGACATCTTACTGGGGCCAACGTCCTGACTTTC.

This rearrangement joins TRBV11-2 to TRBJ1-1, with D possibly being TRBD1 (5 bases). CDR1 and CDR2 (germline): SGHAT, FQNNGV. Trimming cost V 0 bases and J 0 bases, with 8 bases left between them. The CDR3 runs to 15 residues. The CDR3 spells CASSLEGGMNTEAFF. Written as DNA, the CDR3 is TGTGCCAGCAGCTTAGAGGGGGGGATGAACACTGAAGCTTTCTTT. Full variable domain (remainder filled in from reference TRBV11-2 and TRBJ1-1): EAGVAQSPRYKIIEKRQSVAFWCNPISGHATLYWYQQILGQGPKLLIQFQNNGVVDDSQLPKDRFSAERLKGVDSTLKIQPAKLEDSAVYLCASSLEGGMNTEAFFGQGTRLTVV.

CDR3 sequence reads: CASSAFLVVPSGREVLSDEQFF. The CDR3 nucleotides read TGTGCCAGCAGCGCCTTCCTAGTAGTCCCTAGCGGGAGGGAGGTGTTAAGCGATGAGCAGTTCTTC. V usage is TRBV9 and J usage is TRBJ2-1, with 12 bases lining up with TRBD2. Trimming cost V 3 bases and J 8 bases; bases outside gene matches: 27. Germline V gene data show CDR1 as SGDLS and CDR2 as YYNGEE. The length of the CDR3 is 22 residues. Combining the CDR3 with reference TRBV9 and TRBJ2-1 gives the whole variable domain DSGVTQTPKHLITATGQRVTLRCSPRSGDLSVYWYQQSLDQGLQFLIQYYNGEERAKGNILERFSAQQFPDLHSELNLSSLELGDSALYFCASSAFLVVPSGREVLSDEQFFGPGTRLTVL.

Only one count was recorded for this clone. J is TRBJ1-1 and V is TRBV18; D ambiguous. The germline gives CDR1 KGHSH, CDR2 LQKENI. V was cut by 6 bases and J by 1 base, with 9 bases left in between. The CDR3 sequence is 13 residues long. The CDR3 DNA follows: TGTGCCAGCTCCCCGACACAGAACACTGAAGCTTTCTTT. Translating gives CASSPTQNTEAFF.

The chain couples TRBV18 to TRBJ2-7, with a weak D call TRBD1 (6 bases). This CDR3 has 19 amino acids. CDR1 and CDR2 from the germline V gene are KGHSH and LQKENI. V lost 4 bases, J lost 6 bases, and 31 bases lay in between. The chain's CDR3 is CASSLSRVGSTGNLREQYF. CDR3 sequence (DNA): TGTGCCAGCTCACTCTCACGGGTAGGTAGTACAGGGAACCTCCGCGAGCAGTACTTC.

The CDR3 nucleotides read TGCGCCAGCAGCTTGGTAGGGACAGTGAACACTGAAGCTTTCTTT. Translated: CASSLVGTVNTEAFF. V gene TRBV5-1 combines with J gene TRBJ1-1; 7 bases match TRBD1. The junction had 2 bases not matched to a gene; V was cut back by 0 bases and J by 0 bases. CDR1 is SGHRS, CDR2 YFSETQ, per germline. The CDR3 length is 15 residues.

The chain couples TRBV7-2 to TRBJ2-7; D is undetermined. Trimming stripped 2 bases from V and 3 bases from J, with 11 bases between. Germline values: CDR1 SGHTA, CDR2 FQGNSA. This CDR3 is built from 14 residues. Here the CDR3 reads CASSLTGSGYEQYF. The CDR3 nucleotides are TGTGCCAGCAGCTTAACCGGGTCGGGCTACGAGCAGTACTTC. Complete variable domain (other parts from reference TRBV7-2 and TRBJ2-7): GAGVSQSPSNKVTEKGKDVELRCDPISGHTALYWYRQSLGQGLEFLIYFQGNSAPDKSGLPSDRFSAERTGGSVSTLTIQRTQQEDSAVYLCASSLTGSGYEQYFGPGTRLTVT.

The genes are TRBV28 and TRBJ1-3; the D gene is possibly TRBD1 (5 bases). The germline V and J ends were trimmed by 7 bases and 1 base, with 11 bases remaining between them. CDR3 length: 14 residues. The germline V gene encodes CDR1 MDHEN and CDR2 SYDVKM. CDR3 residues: CASIARGSGNTIYF. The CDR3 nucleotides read TGTGCCAGCATAGCAAGGGGTTCTGGAAACACCATATATTTT.

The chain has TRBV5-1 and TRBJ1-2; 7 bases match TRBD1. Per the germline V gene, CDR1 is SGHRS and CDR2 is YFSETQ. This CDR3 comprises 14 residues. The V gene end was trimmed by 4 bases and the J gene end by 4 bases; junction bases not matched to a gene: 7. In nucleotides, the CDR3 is TGCGCCAGCAGCCCCGGACAGGTTGCCTATGGCTACACCTTC. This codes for CASSPGQVAYGYTF.